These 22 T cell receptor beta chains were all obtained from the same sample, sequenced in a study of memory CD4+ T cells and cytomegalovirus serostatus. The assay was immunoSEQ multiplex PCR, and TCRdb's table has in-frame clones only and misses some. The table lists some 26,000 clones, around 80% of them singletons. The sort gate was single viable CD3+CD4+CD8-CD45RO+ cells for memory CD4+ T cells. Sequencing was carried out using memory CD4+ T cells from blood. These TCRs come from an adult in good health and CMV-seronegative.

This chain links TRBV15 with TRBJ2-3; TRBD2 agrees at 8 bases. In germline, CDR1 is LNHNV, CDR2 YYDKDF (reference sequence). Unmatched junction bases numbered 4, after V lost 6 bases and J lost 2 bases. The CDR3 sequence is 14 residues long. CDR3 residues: CATSPGGDTDTQYF. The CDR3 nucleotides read TGTGCCACCAGTCCGGGGGGGGACACAGATACGCAGTATTTT.

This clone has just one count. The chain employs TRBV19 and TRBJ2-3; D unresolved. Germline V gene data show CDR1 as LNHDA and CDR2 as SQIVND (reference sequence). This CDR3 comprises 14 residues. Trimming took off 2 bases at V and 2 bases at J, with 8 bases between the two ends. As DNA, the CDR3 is TGTGCCAGTAGTATACCCACCCTCACAGATACGCAGTATTTT. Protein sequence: CASSIPTLTDTQYF.

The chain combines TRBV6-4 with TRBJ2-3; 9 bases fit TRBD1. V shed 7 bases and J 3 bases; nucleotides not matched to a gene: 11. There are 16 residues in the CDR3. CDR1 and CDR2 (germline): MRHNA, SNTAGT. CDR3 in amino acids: CASTEGQGGLTDTQYF. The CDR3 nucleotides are TGTGCCAGCACCGAGGGACAGGGCGGATTAACAGATACGCAGTATTTT.

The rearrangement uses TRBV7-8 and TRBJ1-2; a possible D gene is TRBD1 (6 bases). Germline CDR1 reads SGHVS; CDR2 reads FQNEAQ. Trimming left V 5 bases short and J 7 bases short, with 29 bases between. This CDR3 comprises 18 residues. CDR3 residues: CASSPYRVPAIGAGGYTF. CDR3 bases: TGTGCCAGCAGCCCGTACAGGGTTCCAGCAATTGGGGCGGGTGGCTACACCTTC. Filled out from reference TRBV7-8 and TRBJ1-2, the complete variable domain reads GAGVSQSPRYKVAKRGQDVALRCDPISGHVSLFWYQQALGQGPEFLTYFQNEAQLDKSGLPSDRFFAERPEGSVSTLKIQRTQQEDSAVYLCASSPYRVPAIGAGGYTFGSGTRLTVV.

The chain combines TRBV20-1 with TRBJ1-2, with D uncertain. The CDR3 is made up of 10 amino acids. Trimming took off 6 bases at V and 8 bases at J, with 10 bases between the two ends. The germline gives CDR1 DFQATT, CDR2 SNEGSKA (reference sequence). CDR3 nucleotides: TGCAGTGCCATGTTAGTGGGCTACACCTTC. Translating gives CSAMLVGYTF.

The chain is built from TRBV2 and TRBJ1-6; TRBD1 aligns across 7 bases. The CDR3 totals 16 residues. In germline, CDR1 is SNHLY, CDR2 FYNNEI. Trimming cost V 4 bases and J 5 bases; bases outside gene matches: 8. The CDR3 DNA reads TGTGCCAGCAGTGTTGGGGGACAGTTGAATAATTCACCCCTCCACTTT. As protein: CASSVGGQLNNSPLHF.

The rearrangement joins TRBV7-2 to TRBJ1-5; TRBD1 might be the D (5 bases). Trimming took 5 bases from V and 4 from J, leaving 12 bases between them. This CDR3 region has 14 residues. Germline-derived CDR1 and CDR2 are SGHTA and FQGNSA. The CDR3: CASSQTSGNQPQHF. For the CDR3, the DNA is TGTGCCAGCAGCCAGACGTCAGGGAATCAGCCCCAGCATTTT.

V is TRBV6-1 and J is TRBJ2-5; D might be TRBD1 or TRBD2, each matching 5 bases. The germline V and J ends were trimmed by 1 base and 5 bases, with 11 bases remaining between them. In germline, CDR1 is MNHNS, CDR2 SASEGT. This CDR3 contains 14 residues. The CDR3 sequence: CASSEDPGSETQYF. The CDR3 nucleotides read TGTGCCAGCAGTGAAGATCCAGGGAGTGAGACCCAGTACTTC.

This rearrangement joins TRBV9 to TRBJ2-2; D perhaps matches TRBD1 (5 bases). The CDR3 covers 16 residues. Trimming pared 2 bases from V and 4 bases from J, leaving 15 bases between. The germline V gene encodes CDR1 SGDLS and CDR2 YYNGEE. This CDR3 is CASSVGLAFRTGELFF. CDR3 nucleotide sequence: TGTGCCAGCAGCGTGGGGCTGGCCTTCCGCACCGGGGAGCTGTTTTTT.

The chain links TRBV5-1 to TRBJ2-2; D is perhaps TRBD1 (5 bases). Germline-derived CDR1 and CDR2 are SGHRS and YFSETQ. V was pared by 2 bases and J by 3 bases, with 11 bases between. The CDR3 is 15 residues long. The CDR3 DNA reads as TGCGCCAGCAGCTTCCTGGGGCCGGACACCGGGGAGCTGTTTTTT. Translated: CASSFLGPDTGELFF. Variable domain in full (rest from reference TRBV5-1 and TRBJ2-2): KAGVTQTPRYLIKTRGQQVTLSCSPISGHRSVSWYQQTPGQGLQFLFEYFSETQRNKGNFPGRFSGRQFSNSRSEMNVSTLELGDSALYLCASSFLGPDTGELFFGEGSRLTVL.

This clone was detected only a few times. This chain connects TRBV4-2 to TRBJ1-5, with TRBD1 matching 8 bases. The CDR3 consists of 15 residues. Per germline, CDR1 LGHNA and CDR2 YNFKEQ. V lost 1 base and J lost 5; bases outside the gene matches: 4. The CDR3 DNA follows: TGTGCCAGCAGCCAAGCCGGACAGGGACATCAGCCCCAGCATTTT. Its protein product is CASSQAGQGHQPQHF.

As DNA, the CDR3 is TGTGCCAGCAGCTCAGGGGGCACAGATACGCAGTATTTT. It is translated as CASSSGGTDTQYF. The chain carries TRBV5-5 and TRBJ2-3; D might be TRBD1 (6 bases). CDR3 length equals 13 residues. Germline CDR1 is SGHKS and CDR2 is YYEKEE (reference sequence). The ends were cut back, 3 bases at V and 1 base at J, with 6 bases in the middle.

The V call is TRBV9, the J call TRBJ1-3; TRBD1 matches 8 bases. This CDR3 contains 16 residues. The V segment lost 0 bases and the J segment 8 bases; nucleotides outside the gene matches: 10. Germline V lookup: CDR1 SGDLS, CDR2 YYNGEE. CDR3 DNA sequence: TGTGCCAGCAGCGTAGAGGCAGGGGGCGGATGGGACACCATATATTTT. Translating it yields CASSVEAGGGWDTIYF.

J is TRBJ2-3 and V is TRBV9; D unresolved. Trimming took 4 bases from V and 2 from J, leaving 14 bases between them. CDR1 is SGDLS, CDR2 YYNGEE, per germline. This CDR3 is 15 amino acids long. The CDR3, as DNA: TGTGCCAGCAGCATATCCGGTTATATCACAGATACGCAGTATTTT. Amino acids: CASSISGYITDTQYF.

CDR3 loop: CASRLNPHNSPLHF. The DNA for the CDR3 is TGTGCCAGCAGGCTTAATCCTCACAATTCACCCCTCCACTTT. The chain recombines TRBV28 with TRBJ1-6; D is unclear. Deletions cut 6 bases from V and 7 bases from J, with 13 bases between. Germline CDR1 reads MDHEN; CDR2 reads SYDVKM. The CDR3 sequence is 14 residues long.

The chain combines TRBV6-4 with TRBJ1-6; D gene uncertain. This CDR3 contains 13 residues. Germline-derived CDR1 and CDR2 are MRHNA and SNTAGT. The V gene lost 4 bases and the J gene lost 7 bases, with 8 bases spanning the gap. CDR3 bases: TGTGCCAGCAGTGTAACGGCAAATTCACCCCTCCACTTT. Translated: CASSVTANSPLHF.

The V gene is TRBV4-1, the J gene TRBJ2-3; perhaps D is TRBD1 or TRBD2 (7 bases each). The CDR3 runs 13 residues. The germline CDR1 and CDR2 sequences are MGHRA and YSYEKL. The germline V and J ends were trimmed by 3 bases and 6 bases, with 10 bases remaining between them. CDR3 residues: CASSHQGGDTQYF. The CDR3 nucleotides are TGCGCCAGCAGCCACCAGGGGGGGGATACGCAGTATTTT.

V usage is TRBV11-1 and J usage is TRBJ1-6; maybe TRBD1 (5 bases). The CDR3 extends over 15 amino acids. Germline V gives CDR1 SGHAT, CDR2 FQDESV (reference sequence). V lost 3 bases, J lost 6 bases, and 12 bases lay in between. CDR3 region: CASSFGSGGNSPLHF. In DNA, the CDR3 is TGTGCCAGCAGCTTTGGTTCCGGGGGTAATTCACCCCTCCACTTT.

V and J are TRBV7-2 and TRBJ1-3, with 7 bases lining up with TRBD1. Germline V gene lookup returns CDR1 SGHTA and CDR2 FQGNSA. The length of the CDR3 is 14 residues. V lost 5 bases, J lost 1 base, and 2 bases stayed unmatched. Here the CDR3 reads CASSPGGSGNTIYF. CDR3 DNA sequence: TGTGCCAGCAGCCCAGGGGGTTCTGGAAACACCATATATTTT.

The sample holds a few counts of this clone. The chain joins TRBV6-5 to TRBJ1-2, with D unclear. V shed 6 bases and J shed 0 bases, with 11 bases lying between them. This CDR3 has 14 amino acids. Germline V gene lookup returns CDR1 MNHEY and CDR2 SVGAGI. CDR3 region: CASSPAGSNYGYTF. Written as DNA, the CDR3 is TGTGCCAGCAGCCCTGCGGGGTCTAACTATGGCTACACCTTC.

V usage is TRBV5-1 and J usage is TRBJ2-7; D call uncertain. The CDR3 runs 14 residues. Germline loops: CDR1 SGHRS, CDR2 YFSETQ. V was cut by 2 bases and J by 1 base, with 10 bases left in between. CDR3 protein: CASSFLGNSYEQYF. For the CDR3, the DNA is TGCGCCAGCAGCTTTCTAGGTAATTCCTACGAGCAGTACTTC.

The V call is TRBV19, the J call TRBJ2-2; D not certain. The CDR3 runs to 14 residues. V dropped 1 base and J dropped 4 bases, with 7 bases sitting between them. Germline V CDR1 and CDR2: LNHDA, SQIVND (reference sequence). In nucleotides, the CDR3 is TGTGCCAGTAGTATAGCCCAGGCCACCGGGGAGCTGTTTTTT. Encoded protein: CASSIAQATGELFF.